The present entry profiles one TCR beta chain with its context. What it binds is not known. TCRdb's table, derived via immunoSEQ multiplex PCR, lists solely in-frame clones and lacks some. The sample has 45,000 to 65,000 clones, 80% to 90% seen once. The sample comes from a study of memory CD4+ T cells and cytomegalovirus serostatus. Study summary: Of the healthy Belgian adults, 9 were CMV seropositive and 24 seronegative.

The sort gate was single viable CD3+CD4+CD8-CD45RO+ cells for memory CD4+ T cells. CMV serostatus came from serum IgG against pp150, pp28, p38, p52. Positive selection with CD4 microbeads enriched total CD4+ T cells. The ends lost 3 bases at V and 0 bases at J; junction bases unmatched: 11. The CDR3 covers 17 residues. In germline, CDR1 is SGHRS, CDR2 YFSETQ. Study-level points and caveats: CD4+ memory repertoires contained about 40% of the roughly 150 reported CMV TCRbeta sequences.

Material for sequencing was memory CD4+ T cells from blood. The V gene is TRBV5-1, the J gene TRBJ1-1, with TRBD1 matching 7 bases. The clonotype comes from an adult in good health and CMV-seropositive. This CDR3 reads CASSSHTGQALNTEAFF. The CDR3 DNA reads TGCGCCAGCAGCTCACATACCGGACAGGCCCTGAACACTGAAGCTTTCTTT.